This paragraph covers one T cell receptor beta chain sequence. The data originate from a study of CD8 T cells in Susac syndrome. Study overall: The sequenced Susac syndrome patients included 5 or 6 who had clinically active disease and about 8 who were in remission.

CD8+ and CD4+ T cells taken from blood had their TCR beta sequenced. Negative magnetic isolation gave CD8+ and CD4+ cells; FACS enriched CD8+ TEMRA. Random hexamers were used to reverse transcribe the RNA input (about 0.5 to 1 ug). MiXCR, run by TCRdb on the immunoSEQ multiplex PCR reads, gives a single entry per CDR3 protein. The sample lists about 150,000 distinct CDR3 sequences; approximately 95% were seen once. The CDR3 runs to 14 residues. V lost 4 bases to trimming and J lost 5 bases, with 14 bases between them. Looked up from germline, CDR1 is SNHLY and CDR2 is FYNNEI. The TCR was taken from a human donor with Susac syndrome. Source material: CD4+ T cells from PBMCs. V is TRBV2 and J is TRBJ2-5; no clear D gene. CDR3 sequence (DNA): TGTGCCAGCAGTGTGCGGTCAGGTTTGGAGACCCAGTACTTC. This sequence encodes CASSVRSGLETQYF.